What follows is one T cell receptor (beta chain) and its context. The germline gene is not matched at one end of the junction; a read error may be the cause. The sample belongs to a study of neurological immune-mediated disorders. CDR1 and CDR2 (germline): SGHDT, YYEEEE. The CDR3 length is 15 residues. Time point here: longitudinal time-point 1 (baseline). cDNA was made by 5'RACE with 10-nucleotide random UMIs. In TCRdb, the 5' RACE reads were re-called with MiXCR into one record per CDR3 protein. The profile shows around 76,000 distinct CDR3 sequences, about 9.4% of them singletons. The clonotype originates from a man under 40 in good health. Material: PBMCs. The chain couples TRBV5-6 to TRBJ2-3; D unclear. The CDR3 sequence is CASSLKYTGKDTHYF. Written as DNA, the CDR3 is TGTGCCAGCAGCTTGAAGTACACCGGCAAAGATACGCACTATTTT.